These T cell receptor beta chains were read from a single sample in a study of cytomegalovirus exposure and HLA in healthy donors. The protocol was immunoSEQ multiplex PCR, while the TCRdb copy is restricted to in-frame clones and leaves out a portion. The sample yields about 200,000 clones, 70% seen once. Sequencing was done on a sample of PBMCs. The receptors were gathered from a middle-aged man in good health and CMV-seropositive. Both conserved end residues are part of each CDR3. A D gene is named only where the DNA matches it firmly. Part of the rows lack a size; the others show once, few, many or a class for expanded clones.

DNA: TGCGCCAGCAGTGAGGAGAACCCTAGCACAGATACGCAGTATTTT
CDR3: CASSEENPSTDTQYF
V: TRBV10-1
D: NA
size: NA
J: TRBJ2-3

DNA: TGTGCCAGCAGCCTCCGGGACGAGCAGTACTTC
CDR3: CASSLRDEQYF
V: TRBV7-6
D: NA
size: NA
J: TRBJ2-7

DNA: TGTGCCAGCAGCTCGGAGCGGGGGGGTCATCAAGAGACCCAGTACTTC
CDR3: CASSSERGGHQETQYF
V: TRBV13
D: TRBD2
size: NA
J: TRBJ2-5

DNA: TGTGCCAGCAGACTACCAGGGGCCACCCCAGGTGGCTACACCTTC
CDR3: CASRLPGATPGGYTF
V: TRBV28
D: NA
size: few
J: TRBJ1-2

DNA: TGTGCCACCAGCAAAACCGCAGGGCCAGCTAACTATGGCTACACCTTC
CDR3: CATSKTAGPANYGYTF
V: TRBV15
D: NA
size: NA
J: TRBJ1-2

DNA: TGTGCCAGCAGCTCCTACCCTAGCGGGGCCTACGAGCAGTACTTC
CDR3: CASSSYPSGAYEQYF
V: TRBV5-5
D: TRBD2
size: NA
J: TRBJ2-7

DNA: TGTGCCAGCAGCCACGGGACAGGGGGTGAAAAACTGTTTTTT
CDR3: CASSHGTGGEKLFF
V: TRBV7-9
D: TRBD1
size: NA
J: TRBJ1-4

DNA: TGTGCCAGCAGCTCCTACACAGGGGAAAAACTGTTTTTT
CDR3: CASSSYTGEKLFF
V: TRBV7-8
D: NA
size: NA
J: TRBJ1-4

DNA: TGTGCCAGCAGCTTGTTAGCCGCGGGGGAGCAGTACTTC
CDR3: CASSLLAAGEQYF
V: TRBV5-6
D: NA
size: once
J: TRBJ2-7

DNA: TGTGCCAGCAGTGCGTTTCTAGCGGGGGTAGAGACCCAGTACTTC
CDR3: CASSAFLAGVETQYF
V: TRBV6-1
D: TRBD2
size: few
J: TRBJ2-5

DNA: TGTGCCAGCTCACCAAATCCGGGGGTCCTTGGGCTAGACTATGGCTACACCTTC
CDR3: CASSPNPGVLGLDYGYTF
V: TRBV18
D: NA
size: NA
J: TRBJ1-2

DNA: TGTGCCAGCAGCTTGGTTGGCGCGGTCCAGAACACCGGGGAGCTGTTTTTT
CDR3: CASSLVGAVQNTGELFF
V: TRBV5-8
D: NA
size: once
J: TRBJ2-2

DNA: TGTGCCAGCAGTTACTCCCGGACAGGTCTCTACAATGAGCAGTTCTTC
CDR3: CASSYSRTGLYNEQFF
V: TRBV6-5
D: TRBD1
size: NA
J: TRBJ2-1

DNA: TGCGCCAGCAGCCCGGGTAGGAATTCAGATACGCAGTATTTT
CDR3: CASSPGRNSDTQYF
V: TRBV5-1
D: NA
size: NA
J: TRBJ2-3

DNA: TGTGCCAGCAGCAGACAGGGAAGGAGCGCAGATACGCAGTATTTT
CDR3: CASSRQGRSADTQYF
V: TRBV5-6
D: TRBD1
size: NA
J: TRBJ2-3

DNA: TGTGCCAGCATCGGGGATCGGACGGGGGGCTACACCGGGGAGCTGTTTTTT
CDR3: CASIGDRTGGYTGELFF
V: TRBV25-1
D: NA
size: NA
J: TRBJ2-2

DNA: TGTGCCAGCAGTTACCAGGAGGGGCGGGGGGGCACTGAAGCTTTCTTT
CDR3: CASSYQEGRGGTEAFF
V: TRBV6-5
D: NA
size: NA
J: TRBJ1-1

DNA: TGTGCCAGTAGCGGGACAGGCTCTGGAAACACCATATATTTT
CDR3: CASSGTGSGNTIYF
V: TRBV19
D: TRBD1
size: few
J: TRBJ1-3

DNA: TGTGCCAGCCTTCGGCGGGGCTACACCTTC
CDR3: CASLRRGYTF
V: TRBV25-1
D: NA
size: few
J: TRBJ1-2

DNA: TGTGCCAGCTCACCACGAGAAAACACTGAAGCTTTCTTT
CDR3: CASSPRENTEAFF
V: TRBV18
D: NA
size: NA
J: TRBJ1-1

DNA: TGTGCCAGTAGTCCCTCTCGACAACATAATTCACCCCTCCACTTT
CDR3: CASSPSRQHNSPLHF
V: TRBV19
D: NA
size: NA
J: TRBJ1-6

DNA: TGTGCCAGCAGCTTTGAAGGGGCCGTTTACGAGCAGTACTTC
CDR3: CASSFEGAVYEQYF
V: TRBV5-4
D: NA
size: NA
J: TRBJ2-7

DNA: TGTGCCAGCAGCCAAGATGGCCTAGCGGGGGCACCCCAAGAGACCCAGTACTTC
CDR3: CASSQDGLAGAPQETQYF
V: TRBV4-2
D: TRBD2
size: NA
J: TRBJ2-5

DNA: TGTGCCAGCAGCTTGCCTAGCGGTCCAGATACGCAGTATTTT
CDR3: CASSLPSGPDTQYF
V: TRBV5-4
D: TRBD2
size: NA
J: TRBJ2-3

DNA: TGTGCCAGCAGCTTCCCGGGGACAGTAGAGACCCAGTACTTC
CDR3: CASSFPGTVETQYF
V: TRBV5-4
D: TRBD1
size: NA
J: TRBJ2-5

DNA: TGTGCCAGCACCTCCACGGGAAGGGCCGACACTGAAGCTTTCTTT
CDR3: CASTSTGRADTEAFF
V: TRBV7-2
D: NA
size: NA
J: TRBJ1-1

DNA: TGTGCCAGCAGCTTACATAGCGGGGGAGGCACCGGGGAGCTGTTTTTT
CDR3: CASSLHSGGGTGELFF
V: TRBV7-2
D: TRBD2
size: NA
J: TRBJ2-2

DNA: TGTGCCAGCAGTTACGGGCCGAGTCCAGATACGCAGTATTTT
CDR3: CASSYGPSPDTQYF
V: TRBV6-5
D: NA
size: NA
J: TRBJ2-3

DNA: TGTGCCAGCAGCGTAGGAGGTAGCGGGGTAGGTGCAGATACGCAGTATTTT
CDR3: CASSVGGSGVGADTQYF
V: TRBV9
D: TRBD2
size: few
J: TRBJ2-3

DNA: TGTGCCAGCAGCGTGGACAGGGGGGCAGATACGCAGTATTTT
CDR3: CASSVDRGADTQYF
V: TRBV5-6
D: TRBD1
size: NA
J: TRBJ2-3

DNA: TGTGCCAGCAGCTTTCCGGGGGGGCCCTACGAGCAGTACTTC
CDR3: CASSFPGGPYEQYF
V: TRBV5-8
D: TRBD2
size: NA
J: TRBJ2-7

DNA: TGTGCCAGCAGTGTCCGGGGGGGGATCAAACATTCACCCCTCCACTTT
CDR3: CASSVRGGIKHSPLHF
V: TRBV28
D: NA
size: NA
J: TRBJ1-6

DNA: TGTGCCAGTAGTGGCGGGACAGGGAAGGACTACGAGCAGTACTTC
CDR3: CASSGGTGKDYEQYF
V: TRBV19
D: TRBD1
size: NA
J: TRBJ2-7